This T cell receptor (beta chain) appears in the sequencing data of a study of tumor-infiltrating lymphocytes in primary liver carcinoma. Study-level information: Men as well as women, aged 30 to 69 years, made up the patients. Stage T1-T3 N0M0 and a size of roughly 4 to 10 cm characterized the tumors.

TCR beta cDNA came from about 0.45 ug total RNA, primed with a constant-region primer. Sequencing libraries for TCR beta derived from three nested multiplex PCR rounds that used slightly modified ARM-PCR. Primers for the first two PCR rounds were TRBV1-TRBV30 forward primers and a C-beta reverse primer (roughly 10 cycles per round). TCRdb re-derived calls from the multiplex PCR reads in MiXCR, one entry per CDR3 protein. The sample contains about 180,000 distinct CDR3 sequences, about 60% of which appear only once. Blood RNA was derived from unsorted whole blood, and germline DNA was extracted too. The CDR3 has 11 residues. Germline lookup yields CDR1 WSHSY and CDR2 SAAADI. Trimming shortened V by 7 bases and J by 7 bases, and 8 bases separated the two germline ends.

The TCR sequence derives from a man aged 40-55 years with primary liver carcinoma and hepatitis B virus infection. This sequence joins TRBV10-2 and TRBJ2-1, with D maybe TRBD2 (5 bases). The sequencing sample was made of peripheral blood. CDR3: CASITGNEQFF. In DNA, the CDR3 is TGCGCCAGCATAACGGGGAATGAGCAGTTCTTC.